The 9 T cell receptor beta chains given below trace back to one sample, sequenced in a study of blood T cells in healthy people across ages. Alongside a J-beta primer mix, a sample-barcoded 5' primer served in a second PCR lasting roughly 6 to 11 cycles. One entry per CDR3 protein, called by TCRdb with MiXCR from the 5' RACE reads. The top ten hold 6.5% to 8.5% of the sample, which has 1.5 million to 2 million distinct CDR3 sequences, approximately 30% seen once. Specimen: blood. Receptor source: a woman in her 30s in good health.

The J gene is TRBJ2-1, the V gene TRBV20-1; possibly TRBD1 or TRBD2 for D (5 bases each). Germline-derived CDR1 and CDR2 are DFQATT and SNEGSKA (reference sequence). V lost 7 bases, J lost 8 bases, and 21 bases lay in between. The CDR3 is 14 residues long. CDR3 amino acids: CSGVSGAGHDEQFF. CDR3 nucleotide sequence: TGCAGTGGAGTCTCCGGGGCAGGGCATGATGAGCAGTTCTTC.

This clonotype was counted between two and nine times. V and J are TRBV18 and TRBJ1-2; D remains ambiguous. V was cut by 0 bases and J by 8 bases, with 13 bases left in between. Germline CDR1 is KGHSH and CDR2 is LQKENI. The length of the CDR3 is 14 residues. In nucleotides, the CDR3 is TGTGCCAGCTCACCACCTACAGCCTGGGGAGGCTACACCTTC. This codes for CASSPPTAWGGYTF.

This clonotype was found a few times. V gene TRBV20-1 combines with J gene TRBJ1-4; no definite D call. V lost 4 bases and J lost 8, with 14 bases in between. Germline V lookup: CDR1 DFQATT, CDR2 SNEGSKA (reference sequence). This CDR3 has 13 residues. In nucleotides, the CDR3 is TGCAGTGCTAAGAGGCCGGCCCACGAAAAACTGTTTTTT. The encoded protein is CSAKRPAHEKLFF.

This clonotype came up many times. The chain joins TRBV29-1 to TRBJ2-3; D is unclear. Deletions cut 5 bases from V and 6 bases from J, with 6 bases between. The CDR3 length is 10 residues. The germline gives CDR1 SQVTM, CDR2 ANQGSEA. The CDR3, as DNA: TGCAGCGTTCTGGAGGATACGCAGTATTTT. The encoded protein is CSVLEDTQYF.

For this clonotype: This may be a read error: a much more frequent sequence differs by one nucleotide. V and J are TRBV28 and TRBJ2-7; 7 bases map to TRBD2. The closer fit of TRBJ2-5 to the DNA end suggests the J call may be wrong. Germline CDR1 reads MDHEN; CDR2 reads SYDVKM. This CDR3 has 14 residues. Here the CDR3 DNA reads TGTGCCAGCAGTCTTGTGACTAGCTCGGAGACCCAGTACTTC. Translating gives CASSLVTSSETQYF.

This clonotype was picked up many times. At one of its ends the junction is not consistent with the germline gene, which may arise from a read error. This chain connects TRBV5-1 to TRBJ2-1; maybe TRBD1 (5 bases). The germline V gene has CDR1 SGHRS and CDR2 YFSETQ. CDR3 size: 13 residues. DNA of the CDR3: TGTGCCAGCAGCTTAACAGGACCCAATGAGCAGTTCTTC. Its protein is CASSLTGPNEQFF. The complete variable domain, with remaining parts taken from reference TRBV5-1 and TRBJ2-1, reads KAGVTQTPRYLIKTRGQQVTLSCSPISGHRSVSWYQQTPGQGLQFLFEYFSETQRNKGNFPGRFSGRQFSNSRSEMNVSTLELGDSALYLCASSLTGPNEQFFGPGTRLTVL.

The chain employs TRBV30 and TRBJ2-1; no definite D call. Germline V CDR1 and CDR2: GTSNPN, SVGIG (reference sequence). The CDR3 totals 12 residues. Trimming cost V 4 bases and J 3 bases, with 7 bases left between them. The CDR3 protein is CAWTANYNEQFF. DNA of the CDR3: TGTGCCTGGACCGCAAACTACAATGAGCAGTTCTTC.

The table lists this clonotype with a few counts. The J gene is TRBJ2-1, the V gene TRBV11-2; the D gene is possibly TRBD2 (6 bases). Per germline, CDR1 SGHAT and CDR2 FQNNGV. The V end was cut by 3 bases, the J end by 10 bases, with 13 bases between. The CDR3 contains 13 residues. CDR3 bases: TGTGCCAGCAGCTTTGGGACTCGAGGGGAGCAGTTCTTC. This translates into CASSFGTRGEQFF.

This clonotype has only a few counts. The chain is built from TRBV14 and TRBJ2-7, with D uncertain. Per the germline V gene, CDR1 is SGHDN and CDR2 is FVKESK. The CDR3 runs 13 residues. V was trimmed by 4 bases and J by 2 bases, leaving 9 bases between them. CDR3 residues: CASSPRNPYEQYF. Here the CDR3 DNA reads TGTGCCAGCAGCCCTAGAAACCCCTACGAGCAGTACTTC.